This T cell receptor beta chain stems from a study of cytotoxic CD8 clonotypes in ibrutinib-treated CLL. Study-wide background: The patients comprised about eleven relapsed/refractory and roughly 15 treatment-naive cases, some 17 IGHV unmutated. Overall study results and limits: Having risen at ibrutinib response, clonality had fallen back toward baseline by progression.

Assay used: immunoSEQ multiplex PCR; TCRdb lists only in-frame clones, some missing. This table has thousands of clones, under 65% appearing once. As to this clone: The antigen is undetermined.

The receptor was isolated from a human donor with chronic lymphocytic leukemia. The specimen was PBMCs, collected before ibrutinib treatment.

The CDR3 sequence: CASSPSGYEQFF. CDR3 in DNA: TGTGCCAGCAGCCCTAGCGGGTATGAGCAGTTCTTC. The chain uses TRBV7-3 and TRBJ2-1; 8 bases are a match to TRBD2. Germline assignment: CDR1 SGHTA and CDR2 FQGTGA. The CDR3 contains 12 residues. Trimming removed 5 bases from V and 8 bases from J; junction bases left unmatched: 2.